This T cell receptor beta chain was recovered during a study of neurological immune-mediated disorders. Germline trimming cut 7 bases from V and 3 bases from J; bases unmatched to any gene: 4. This CDR3 has 14 amino acids. Germline-derived CDR1 and CDR2 are KGHDR and SFDVKD. TCRdb fed the 5' RACE reads into MiXCR, producing one record per CDR3 protein. This table holds 20,000 to 25,000 distinct CDR3 sequences, 5% to 7% found once. About a million sorted CD4+ or CD8+ T cells made each library. This clonotype has a count of ten or more. The source of this sequence is a man younger than 35 in good health. Sequencing was carried out using CD8+ T cells from blood. The chain couples TRBV24-1 to TRBJ1-1; 10 nucleotides line up with TRBD1. CDR3: CATSRTGGHTEAFF. CDR3 DNA: TGTGCCACCAGCAGGACAGGGGGGCACACTGAAGCTTTCTTT.